A selection of T cell receptor beta chains follows, all from one sample in a study of blood T cell repertoires in COVID-19. The protocol was immunoSEQ multiplex PCR, while the TCRdb copy is restricted to in-frame clones and leaves out a portion. The data contain 90,000 or so clones, about 86% of them seen just once; the ten biggest clones take up 1% to 1.5%. Source material: peripheral blood. The receptor set was obtained from a man older than 75 with active or convalescent COVID-19. Each CDR3 is given with its conserved first and last residue. A D gene is named only where the DNA matches it firmly. Size is stated for part of the rows, as once, few or many counts, or as a class when the clone is expanded.

>TRBV20-1|-|-|TRBJ1-1
CSASSGGNTEAFF
TGCAGTGCTAGTTCGGGGGGGAACACTGAAGCTTTCTTT
>TRBV27|-|once|TRBJ2-7
CASRTGTDYEQYF
TGTGCCAGCAGAACAGGTACGGACTACGAGCAGTACTTC
>TRBV4-3|-|-|TRBJ2-7
CASSQASGYEQYF
TGCGCCAGCAGCCAAGCTAGTGGATACGAGCAGTACTTC
>TRBV28|-|-|TRBJ1-6
CASSFRGKVKNSPLHF
TGTGCCAGCAGTTTCAGGGGTAAGGTAAAGAATTCACCCCTCCACTTT
>TRBV28|-|-|TRBJ1-2
CASSFRGGGYTF
TGTGCCAGCAGTTTCCGGGGGGGTGGCTACACCTTC
>TRBV5-6|-|-|TRBJ2-2
CASSLSGVNTGELFF
TGTGCCAGCAGCCTTTCAGGGGTAAACACCGGGGAGCTGTTTTTT
>TRBV18|-|-|TRBJ1-1
CASSPPGQMNTEAFF
TGTGCCAGCTCACCACCGGGACAAATGAACACTGAAGCTTTCTTT
>TRBV4-2|-|-|TRBJ2-2
CASSHVGEMNTGELFF
TGTGCCAGCAGCCACGTCGGGGAGATGAACACCGGGGAGCTGTTTTTT
>TRBV5-4|TRBD1|-|TRBJ1-2
CASSLGQGGHGYTF
TGTGCCAGCAGCTTGGGACAGGGAGGTCATGGCTACACCTTC
>TRBV5-1|-|-|TRBJ1-3
CASSLGTSSGNTIYF
TGCGCCAGCAGCTTGGGGACAAGCTCTGGAAACACCATATATTTT
>TRBV27|TRBD2|-|TRBJ2-1
CASSSTPLAGGPYNEQFF
TGTGCCAGCAGTTCGACCCCCTTAGCGGGAGGGCCCTACAATGAGCAGTTCTTC
>TRBV9|TRBD1|-|TRBJ2-2
CASSPGQGARLYTGELFF
TGTGCCAGCAGCCCCGGACAGGGGGCACGCTTGTACACCGGGGAGCTGTTTTTT
>TRBV11-2|-|-|TRBJ2-7
CASSTPSREQYF
TGTGCCAGCAGCACCCCTAGCCGGGAGCAGTACTTC
>TRBV9|TRBD2|-|TRBJ2-2
CASTGTGGTGELFF
TGTGCCAGCACCGGGACGGGGGGGACCGGGGAGCTGTTTTTT
>TRBV24-1|-|-|TRBJ1-1
CATSRSGGTEAFF
TGTGCCACCAGTCGGAGCGGTGGCACTGAAGCTTTCTTT
>TRBV4-3|TRBD1|-|TRBJ1-1
CASSQGTGVMNTEAFF
TGCGCCAGCAGCCAAGGGACAGGGGTTATGAACACTGAAGCTTTCTTT
>TRBV18|TRBD2|-|TRBJ2-7
CASSPGLADYEQYF
TGTGCCAGCTCACCGGGACTAGCCGACTACGAGCAGTACTTC
>TRBV19|-|-|TRBJ1-6
CASRSGTSASSPLHF
TGTGCCAGTAGGAGCGGGACTAGCGCTTCCTCACCCCTCCACTTT
>TRBV28|TRBD1|-|TRBJ1-6
CASSGGQGAGSPLHF
TGTGCCAGCAGTGGGGGACAGGGGGCTGGTTCACCCCTCCACTTT
>TRBV7-9|TRBD1|-|TRBJ2-1
CASSRISTGASYNEQFF
TGTGCCAGCAGCCGAATTTCGACAGGGGCCTCCTACAATGAGCAGTTCTTC
>TRBV6-2/TRBV6-3|TRBD2|-|TRBJ2-7
CASSRGGRYEQYF
TGTGCCAGCAGCCGCGGGGGAAGGTACGAGCAGTACTTC
>TRBV2|TRBD2|-|TRBJ2-1
CASSDTGGGYNEQFF
TGTGCCAGCAGTGATACGGGAGGCGGATACAATGAGCAGTTCTTC
>TRBV3-1/TRBV3-2|-|-|TRBJ2-3
CASSHTGHSTDTQYF
TGTGCCAGCAGCCACACGGGACACAGCACAGATACGCAGTATTTT
>TRBV14|TRBD1|-|TRBJ2-3
CASSQDRGDTQYF
TGTGCCAGCAGCCAAGACAGGGGGGATACGCAGTATTTT
>TRBV10-1|-|-|TRBJ2-1
CASRNRVSSYNEQFF
TGCGCCAGCAGGAACAGGGTAAGCTCCTACAATGAGCAGTTCTTC
>TRBV18|-|once|TRBJ1-5
CASSQGLDSNQPQHF
TGTGCCAGCTCACAAGGACTGGATAGCAATCAGCCCCAGCATTTT
>TRBV7-9|-|once|TRBJ2-1
CASSPPGVHEQFF
TGTGCCAGCAGCCCACCGGGAGTCCATGAGCAGTTCTTC
>TRBV6-1|-|-|TRBJ1-2
CASSEVREGNYGYTF
TGTGCCAGCAGTGAAGTAAGGGAGGGGAACTATGGCTACACCTTC
>TRBV4-1|-|-|TRBJ2-7
CASSQAYQRGGEQYF
TGCGCCAGCAGCCAGGCTTACCAGAGGGGGGGAGAGCAGTACTTC
>TRBV5-1|TRBD1|-|TRBJ2-5
CASSPGTGEETQYF
TGCGCCAGCAGCCCCGGGACAGGTGAAGAGACCCAGTACTTC
>TRBV5-1|-|-|TRBJ2-2
CASSSSGYTGELFF
TGCGCCAGCAGCTCAAGCGGCTACACCGGGGAGCTGTTTTTT
>TRBV4-3|TRBD2|-|TRBJ2-3
CASSQDGREGYTDTQYF
TGCGCCAGCAGCCAAGACGGCCGGGAGGGGTACACAGATACGCAGTATTTT
>TRBV28|TRBD2|-|TRBJ2-3
CASKLAGPTDTQYF
TGTGCCAGCAAACTAGCGGGACCCACAGATACGCAGTATTTT
>TRBV15|-|-|TRBJ1-6
CATSRDSRQGIHSPLHF
TGTGCCACCAGCAGAGATAGTAGGCAGGGGATCCATTCACCCCTCCACTTT
>TRBV7-9|TRBD2|-|TRBJ2-1
CASSFRTSGYNEQFF
TGTGCCAGCAGTTTCAGGACTAGCGGATACAATGAGCAGTTCTTC
>TRBV14|TRBD2|-|TRBJ2-1
CASSQAQLADNEQFF
TGTGCCAGCAGCCAAGCTCAACTAGCGGATAATGAGCAGTTCTTC
>TRBV6-5|TRBD1|once|TRBJ1-2
CASRRDREFGYTF
TGTGCCAGCAGAAGGGACAGGGAGTTTGGCTACACCTTC
>TRBV12-3/TRBV12-4|-|-|TRBJ1-2
CASSSFPLYTF
TGTGCCAGCAGTAGTTTCCCACTCTACACCTTC
>TRBV15|-|-|TRBJ2-2
CATSRDRGASGELFF
TGTGCCACCAGCAGAGATCGGGGGGCTAGCGGGGAGCTGTTTTTT
>TRBV4-1|-|-|TRBJ2-3
CASSQDANGGGTDTQYF
TGCGCCAGCAGCCAAGATGCCAATGGAGGGGGCACAGATACGCAGTATTTT
>TRBV9|TRBD2|once|TRBJ2-5
CASSVRAGGYSETQYF
TGTGCCAGCAGCGTAAGAGCGGGAGGCTACTCGGAGACCCAGTACTTC
>TRBV3-1/TRBV3-2|TRBD2|-|TRBJ2-7
CASSQGGSGYEQYF
TGTGCCAGCAGCCAAGGCGGGAGCGGATACGAGCAGTACTTC
>TRBV5-6|-|once|TRBJ2-3
CASSVNENTQYF
TGTGCCAGCAGCGTTAATGAGAATACGCAGTATTTT
>TRBV6-5|-|-|TRBJ1-6
CATQTDRNSPLHF
TGTGCCACACAGACAGATAGAAATTCACCCCTCCACTTT
>TRBV28|TRBD2|-|TRBJ2-3
CASSSPGTSLPYTQYF
TGTGCCAGCAGTTCCCCGGGGACTAGCCTGCCCTATACGCAGTATTTT
>TRBV6-4|TRBD1|-|TRBJ2-7
CASSPDRGTYEQYF
TGTGCCAGCAGCCCGGACAGGGGAACCTACGAGCAGTACTTC